This TCR beta chain was retrieved from a study of OX40 agonist ivuxolimab in advanced cancers. The CDR3 has 16 amino acids. V lost 3 bases and J lost 8, with 20 bases in between. Per germline, CDR1 GTSNPN and CDR2 SVGIG (reference sequence). Blood specimens came from baseline, cycle 4 day 1, and cycle 7 day 1. TCRdb's copy holds only in-frame clones and misses some; the assay was immunoSEQ multiplex PCR. The sample holds approximately 69,000 clones, 65% to 90% seen once. The sequenced sample was CD4+ or CD8+ T cells sorted from blood, obtained in a trial of the OX40 agonist ivuxolimab. The TCR sequence derives from an adult with an advanced solid tumor such as melanoma, head and neck, liver or kidney cancer. The V and J genes are TRBV30 and TRBJ1-6; D is perhaps TRBD1 (6 bases). This CDR3 is CAWSVRPGQYDSPLHF. The CDR3 coding sequence is TGTGCCTGGAGCGTACGGCCGGGACAATACGATTCACCCCTCCACTTT.